The rows below give T cell receptor beta chains drawn from one sample of a study of identical twins. TCRdb analysed the 5' RACE reads with MiXCR anew, one entry per CDR3 protein. The sample contains approximately 500,000 distinct CDR3 sequences, 24% of which appear only once. This sample also appeared in a second study, on T cells expressing NK-cell markers.

The sequencing sample was made of CD4+ T cells sorted from blood. The receptors here all came from a woman under 30 in good health. CDR3s include the opening cysteine and the closing phenylalanine or tryptophan. The D gene is left open where the match is weak. Size is omitted from some rows. Given values are once, few, many or a class for expanded clones.

>TRBV10-3|TRBJ1-2|NA|few
CAITPGLGYGYTF
TGTGCCATCACCCCGGGCCTTGGATATGGCTACACCTTC
>TRBV20-1|TRBJ2-2|NA|few
CSARDGGRVDTGELFF
TGCAGTGCTAGAGATGGCGGCAGGGTGGACACCGGGGAGCTGTTTTTT
>TRBV4-1|TRBJ2-3|NA|few
CASSQVLRTDTQYF
TGCGCCAGCAGCCAAGTACTCCGCACAGATACGCAGTATTTT
>TRBV20-1|TRBJ2-1|TRBD2|NA
CSANPLAVSYNEQFF
TGCAGTGCAAACCCACTAGCGGTATCCTACAATGAGCAGTTCTTC
>TRBV20-1|TRBJ2-3|TRBD2|few
CSAYLPSGGSTDTQYF
TGCAGTGCTTACCTCCCTAGCGGGGGAAGCACAGATACGCAGTATTTT
>TRBV5-8|TRBJ2-1|NA|NA
CASSIVRGTLYNEQFF
TGTGCCAGCAGCATTGTTCGGGGGACACTCTACAATGAGCAGTTCTTC
>TRBV9|TRBJ1-4|NA|NA
CASSVQPGVGEKLFF
TGTGCCAGCAGCGTACAGCCCGGGGTGGGGGAAAAACTGTTTTTT
>TRBV7-8|TRBJ2-2|TRBD2|NA
CASSLFSGRRTGELFF
TGTGCCAGCAGCTTATTTAGCGGGAGACGTACCGGGGAGCTGTTTTTT
>TRBV29-1|TRBJ2-2|NA|NA
CSVRLITTGELFF
TGCAGCGTTAGACTAATCACAACCGGGGAGCTGTTTTTT
>TRBV11-2|TRBJ2-2|TRBD2|NA
CASSLMAGGGNTGELFF
TGTGCCAGCAGCTTAATGGCGGGAGGGGGTAACACCGGGGAGCTGTTTTTT
>TRBV25-1|TRBJ2-2|NA|NA
CASSKAGELFF
TGTGCCAGCTCTAAGGCCGGGGAGCTGTTTTTT
>TRBV18|TRBJ1-1|NA|few
CASSPPISAGGTEAFF
TGTGCCAGCTCACCACCAATATCGGCGGGAGGCACTGAAGCTTTCTTT
>TRBV3-1|TRBJ1-5|NA|NA
CASSLTRSNQPQHF
TGTGCCAGCAGCCTTACTCGGAGCAATCAGCCCCAGCATTTT
>TRBV20-1|TRBJ2-6|NA|few
CSARVGSSGANVLTF
TGCAGTGCTAGAGTTGGGTCTTCTGGGGCCAACGTCCTGACTTTC
>TRBV12-3/TRBV12-4|TRBJ2-1|TRBD2|NA
CASKTSGGSDEQFF
TGTGCCAGCAAGACTAGCGGGGGATCGGATGAGCAGTTCTTC
>TRBV7-7|TRBJ2-3|NA|NA
CASSRGLDISTDTQYF
TGTGCCAGCAGCCGCGGCCTGGACATTAGCACAGATACGCAGTATTTT
>TRBV19|TRBJ2-2|NA|NA
CASRADPNTGELFF
TGTGCCAGTAGAGCCGATCCGAACACCGGGGAGCTGTTTTTT
>TRBV20-1|TRBJ1-2|NA|few
CSARSGGSNYGYTF
TGCAGTGCTAGAAGTGGCGGGAGTAACTATGGCTACACCTTC
>TRBV12-3/TRBV12-4|TRBJ2-1|TRBD1|NA
CASSFLDRGPPGEQFF
TGTGCCAGCAGTTTTTTGGACAGGGGGCCGCCTGGTGAGCAGTTCTTC
>TRBV20-1|TRBJ2-3|TRBD1|NA
CSALDRGHGTDTQYF
TGCAGTGCTCTTGACAGGGGGCACGGCACAGATACGCAGTATTTT
>TRBV6-2/TRBV6-3|TRBJ2-7|NA|few
CASSWGDSYEQYF
TGTGCCAGCAGTTGGGGGGACTCCTACGAGCAGTACTTC
>TRBV20-1|TRBJ2-7|NA|NA
CSARLSSYEQYF
TGCAGTGCCAGACTAAGCTCCTACGAGCAGTACTTC
>TRBV7-8|TRBJ2-2|TRBD2|NA
CASRAGGGTNTGELFF
TGTGCCAGCAGAGCAGGCGGGGGTACGAACACCGGGGAGCTGTTTTTT
>TRBV7-6|TRBJ2-1|TRBD2|once
CASSLVGGGSSNEQFF
TGTGCCAGCAGCTTAGTTGGTGGCGGGAGTTCCAATGAGCAGTTCTTC
>TRBV29-1|TRBJ1-2|NA|few
CSDSWGYGYTF
TGCAGCGATTCATGGGGTTATGGCTACACCTTC
>TRBV5-5|TRBJ2-1|NA|few
CASSERRVAQFF
TGTGCCAGCAGCGAGCGGCGGGTAGCGCAGTTCTTC
>TRBV6-5|TRBJ2-1|NA|NA
CASSYRDVMSNEQFF
TGTGCCAGCAGTTACCGGGACGTTATGTCCAATGAGCAGTTCTTC
>TRBV6-2/TRBV6-3|TRBJ2-7|NA|NA
CASSYSMPDLSYEQYF
TGTGCCAGCAGTTACTCGATGCCTGATCTCTCCTACGAGCAGTACTTC
>TRBV20-1|TRBJ2-3|NA|few
CSARDRGPMDTQYF
TGCAGTGCTAGAGATCGAGGCCCCATGGATACGCAGTATTTT
>TRBV10-3|TRBJ2-7|NA|NA
CAISNTGYEQYF
TGTGCCATCAGCAATACAGGTTACGAGCAGTACTTC
>TRBV10-3|TRBJ2-5|NA|few
CAMGGTSQETQYF
TGTGCCATGGGGGGCACCAGCCAAGAGACCCAGTACTTC
>TRBV10-1|TRBJ2-7|NA|few
CASSEGGAGYEQYF
TGCGCCAGCAGTGAGGGGGGGGCCGGGTACGAGCAGTACTTC
>TRBV9|TRBJ1-3|NA|NA
CSYPGNTIYF
TGTAGCTACCCTGGAAACACCATATATTTT
>TRBV12-3/TRBV12-4|TRBJ1-2|TRBD1|few
CASSLRGQGFGYTF
TGTGCCAGCAGTTTAAGGGGGCAGGGGTTTGGCTACACCTTC
>TRBV5-1|TRBJ1-1|NA|few
CASSRNSDVGTEAFF
TGCGCCAGCAGTCGAAACTCGGACGTGGGCACTGAAGCTTTCTTT
>TRBV10-3|TRBJ2-1|TRBD1|once
CAIKAGQGARNEQFF
TGTGCCATCAAGGCGGGACAGGGGGCTCGCAATGAGCAGTTCTTC
>TRBV12-3/TRBV12-4|TRBJ1-6|NA|many
CASSLPRSGSPLHF
TGTGCCAGCAGTTTACCCAGATCCGGTTCACCCCTCCACTTT
>TRBV7-9|TRBJ1-1|NA|few
CASSFMTGPVNTEAFF
TGTGCCAGCAGCTTCATGACAGGACCTGTGAACACTGAAGCTTTCTTT
>TRBV10-2|TRBJ1-2|NA|few
CASRGQGGYTF
TGCGCCAGCAGGGGTCAAGGGGGCTACACCTTC
>TRBV10-2|TRBJ2-1|TRBD2|few
CASSERREYNEQFF
TGCGCCAGCAGTGAACGGCGGGAGTACAATGAGCAGTTCTTC
>TRBV2|TRBJ1-1|NA|NA
CASKGTLNTEAFF
TGTGCCAGCAAAGGGACACTGAACACTGAAGCTTTCTTT
>TRBV12-3/TRBV12-4|TRBJ2-2|NA|many
CASSSGVNTGELFF
TGTGCCAGCAGCTCAGGGGTAAACACCGGGGAGCTGTTTTTT